The clone carrying this T cell receptor (beta chain) was recorded a few times. This sample includes further DNA sequences coding for the same CDR3. The data stem from a study of shared clonotypes between healthy human individuals. Turning to the study itself: CD8 memory received one plate per donor, CD8 naive two, CD4 memory three and CD4 naive three.

Per the study methods: Junction-only sequences without quality scores were provided by ImmunoSEQ, so filtering was different. Clones were read by immunoSEQ multiplex PCR, and TCRdb kept only the in-frame ones, dropping some. That table furnishes V, J and clone size, whereas the DNA furnished D and trimming. The table has approximately 810,000 clones, 85% to 95% seen once. The naive CD8 fraction comprised CD45RO-negative cells positively selected for CCR7 and excluded terminally differentiated effector memory CD45RA+ cells. Sequencing was done on a sample of naive CD8+ T cells sorted from blood. This receptor was obtained from a man younger than 45 in good health.

The CDR3 DNA sequence: TGCGCCAGCAGCCAAGAGGGGAATGAGCAGTTCTTC. Residues: CASSQEGNEQFF. V gene TRBV4-1 combines with J gene TRBJ2-1, with unresolved D. The CDR3 extends over 12 amino acids. Germline lookup yields CDR1 MGHRA and CDR2 YSYEKL. Trimming removed 0 bases from V and 7 bases from J, with 4 bases in between.